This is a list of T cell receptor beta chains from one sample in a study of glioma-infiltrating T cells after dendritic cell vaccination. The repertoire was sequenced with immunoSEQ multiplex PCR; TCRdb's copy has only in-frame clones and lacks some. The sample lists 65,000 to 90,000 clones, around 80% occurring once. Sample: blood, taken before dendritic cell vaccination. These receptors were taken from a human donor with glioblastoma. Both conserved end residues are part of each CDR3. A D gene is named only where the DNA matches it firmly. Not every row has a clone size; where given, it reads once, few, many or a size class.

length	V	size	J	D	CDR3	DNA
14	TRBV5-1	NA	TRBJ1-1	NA	CASSLVSGYTEAFF	TGCGCCAGCAGCTTGGTTTCAGGGTACACTGAAGCTTTCTTT
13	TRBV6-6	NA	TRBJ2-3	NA	CASSYWATDTQYF	TGTGCCAGCAGTTACTGGGCAACAGATACGCAGTATTTT
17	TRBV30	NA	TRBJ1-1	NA	CAWSPIRGALKNTEAFF	TGTGCCTGGAGTCCAATCCGAGGTGCCCTAAAGAACACTGAAGCTTTCTTT
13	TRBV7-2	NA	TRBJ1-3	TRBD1	CASTRDRGNTIYF	TGTGCCAGCACACGGGACAGGGGAAACACCATATATTTT
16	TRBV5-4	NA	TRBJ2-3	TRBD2	CASSLSWAGGADTQYF	TGTGCCAGCAGCTTGAGTTGGGCGGGGGGCGCAGATACGCAGTATTTT
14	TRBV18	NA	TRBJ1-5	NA	CASSPGEYGQPQHF	TGTGCCAGCTCACCCGGGGAGTACGGTCAGCCCCAGCATTTT
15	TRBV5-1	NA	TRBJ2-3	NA	CASSLDTTSTDTQYF	TGCGCCAGCAGCTTAGACACCACCTCCACAGATACGCAGTATTTT
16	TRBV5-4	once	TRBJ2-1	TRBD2	CASRLGLAGVQGEQFF	TGTGCCAGCCGACTCGGACTAGCGGGGGTCCAGGGGGAGCAGTTCTTC
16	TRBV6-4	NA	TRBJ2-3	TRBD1	CASSDSMGTGVSTQYF	TGTGCCAGCAGTGACTCGATGGGGACAGGGGTGTCTACGCAGTATTTT
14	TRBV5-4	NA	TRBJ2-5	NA	CASSTAGMQKTQYF	TGTGCCAGCAGCACCGCCGGGATGCAAAAGACCCAGTACTTC
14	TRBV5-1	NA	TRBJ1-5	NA	CASSPGLGNQPQHF	TGCGCCAGCAGCCCGGGACTCGGCAATCAGCCCCAGCATTTT
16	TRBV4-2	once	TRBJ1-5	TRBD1	CASSQEQQGVNQPQHF	TGTGCCAGCAGCCAAGAGCAGCAGGGGGTAAATCAGCCCCAGCATTTT
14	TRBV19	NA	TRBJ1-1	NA	CASRPAGVAGEAFF	TGTGCCAGTAGACCAGCAGGCGTTGCTGGAGAAGCTTTCTTT
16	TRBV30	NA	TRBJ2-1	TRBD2	CASHLGASGSLDEQFF	TGTGCCTCCCATCTGGGGGCTAGCGGGAGTCTGGATGAGCAGTTCTTC
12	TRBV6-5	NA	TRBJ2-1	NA	CASSYWGDEQFF	TGTGCCAGCAGTTACTGGGGCGATGAGCAGTTCTTC
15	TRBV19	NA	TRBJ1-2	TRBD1	CASSTAGQGVYGYTF	TGTGCCAGTAGTACCGCCGGACAGGGCGTCTATGGCTACACCTTC
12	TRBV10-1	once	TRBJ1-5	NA	CASSDSNQPQHF	TGCGCCAGCAGTGACTCGAATCAGCCCCAGCATTTT
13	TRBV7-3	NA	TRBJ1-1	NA	CASSLMGEGEAFF	TGTGCCAGCAGCTTAATGGGGGAGGGGGAAGCTTTCTTT
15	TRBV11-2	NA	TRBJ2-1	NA	CASSLGQRPGGEQFF	TGTGCCAGCAGCCTTGGACAGCGACCCGGTGGTGAGCAGTTCTTC
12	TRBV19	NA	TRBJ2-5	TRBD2	CASSPGGETQYF	TGTGCCAGTAGTCCCGGGGGGGAGACCCAGTACTTC
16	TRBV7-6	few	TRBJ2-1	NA	CASMPNVGGSYNEQFF	TGTGCCAGCATGCCCAACGTAGGGGGTAGTTACAATGAGCAGTTCTTC
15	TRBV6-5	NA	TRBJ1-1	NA	CASSLRGFMNTEAFF	TGTGCCAGCAGTTTACGGGGGTTTATGAACACTGAAGCTTTCTTT
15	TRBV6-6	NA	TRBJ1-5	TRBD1	CASSPIGTGYQPQHF	TGTGCCAGCAGCCCCATTGGGACAGGGTACCAGCCCCAGCATTTT
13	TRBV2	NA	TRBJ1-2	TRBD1	CASRGQGDYGYTF	TGTGCCAGCCGGGGACAGGGCGACTATGGCTACACCTTC
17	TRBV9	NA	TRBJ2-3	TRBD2	CASSGGTSGRVTDTQYF	TGTGCCAGCAGCGGGGGGACTAGCGGGAGAGTGACAGATACGCAGTATTTT
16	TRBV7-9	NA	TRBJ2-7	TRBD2	CASSPGLAVSSYEQYF	TGTGCCAGCAGCCCCGGACTAGCGGTAAGCTCCTACGAGCAGTACTTC
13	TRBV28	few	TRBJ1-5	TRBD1	CASSSGQNQPQHF	TGTGCCAGCAGTTCGGGACAGAATCAGCCCCAGCATTTT
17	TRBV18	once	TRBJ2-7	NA	CASSPETGGLEGYEQYF	TGTGCCAGCTCACCCGAAACCGGAGGACTGGAAGGCTACGAGCAGTACTTC
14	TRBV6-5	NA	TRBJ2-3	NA	CASSFFSGTDTQYF	TGTGCCAGCAGTTTTTTTAGCGGCACAGATACGCAGTATTTT
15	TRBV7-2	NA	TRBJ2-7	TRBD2	CASSWMSLAGYEQYF	TGTGCCAGCAGCTGGATGAGTCTAGCGGGCTACGAGCAGTACTTC
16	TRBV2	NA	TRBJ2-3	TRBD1	CASSSPGQGITDTQYF	TGTGCCAGCAGTAGTCCGGGACAGGGTATCACAGATACGCAGTATTTT
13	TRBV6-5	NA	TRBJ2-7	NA	CASSLEQGYEQYF	TGTGCCAGCAGTCTCGAACAGGGCTACGAGCAGTACTTC
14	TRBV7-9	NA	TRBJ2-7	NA	CASSLVVRPYEQYF	TGTGCCAGCAGCTTAGTGGTCAGGCCCTACGAGCAGTACTTC